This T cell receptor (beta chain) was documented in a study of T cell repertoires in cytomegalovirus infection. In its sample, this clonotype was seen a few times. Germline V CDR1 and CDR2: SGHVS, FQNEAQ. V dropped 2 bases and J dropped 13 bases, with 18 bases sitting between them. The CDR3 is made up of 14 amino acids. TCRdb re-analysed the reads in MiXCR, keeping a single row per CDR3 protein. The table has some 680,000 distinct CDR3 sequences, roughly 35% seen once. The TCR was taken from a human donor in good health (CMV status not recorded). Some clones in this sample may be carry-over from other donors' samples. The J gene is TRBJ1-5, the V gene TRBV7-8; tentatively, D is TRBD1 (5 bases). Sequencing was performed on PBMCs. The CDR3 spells CASSLLEGDGVQHF. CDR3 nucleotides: TGTGCCAGCAGCTTATTGGAAGGGGACGGTGTACAGCATTTT.